This T cell receptor (beta chain) was identified during a study of beta chain features in type 1 diabetes. Study-level information: Age, gender and cell yields were similar between patients and healthy donors. Broader study findings: VDJ junctions in type 1 diabetes patients carried more deletions and fewer insertions. It was among patients, rather than healthy donors, that naive, central memory and Treg TCRB repertoires appeared more similar. PCR, the amplification step, might favor shorter templates, equally in patients and controls.

All of the isolated RNA was reverse transcribed, so expressed TCRB transcripts were sequenced. Here immunoSEQ multiplex PCR was the method, and the copy in TCRdb shows in-frame clones only, minus some. The data contain about 930,000 clones, 17% of them seen just once; the ten biggest clones take up 0.02% to 0.025%. This clone was found a few times. Its target is not known. This CDR3 is 18 amino acids long. Germline V gene sequence: CDR1 SEHNR, CDR2 FQNEAQ (reference sequence). The junction had 11 bases not matched to a gene; V was cut back by 5 bases and J by 0 bases. The source of this sequence is a woman between 18 and 29 years old in good health. The source material was naive CD4+ T cells from blood. The chain uses TRBV7-9 and TRBJ1-3; 9 bases fit TRBD1. Written as DNA, the CDR3 is TGTGCCAGCAGCACTAGTAAAGGGACAGGGTTCTCTGGAAACACCATATATTTT. Translating gives CASSTSKGTGFSGNTIYF.